Sequencing of this TCR beta chain was carried out in a study of T cells in Graves' hyperthyroidism and ophthalmopathy. Study-wide results and caveats: Most clonotypes expanded in thyroid above 0.001 were likewise present in blood.

On this clonotype: Its antigen is currently unknown.

Amplification yielded TCR beta CDR3 regions, with RNA transcripts as the source. Using the HTBI primer set, a first-round RT-PCR was run on the TCR CDR3. A single record per CDR3 protein comes from TCRdb applying MiXCR to the multiplex PCR reads. The sample shows under 350,000 distinct CDR3 sequences, less than 30% of them seen only once. Germline values: CDR1 SGHVS, CDR2 FNYEAQ. Trimming cost V 2 bases and J 6 bases, with 8 bases left between them. The CDR3 contains 12 residues. V and J are TRBV7-6 and TRBJ2-7; D is unresolved. The source is a man aged 35-49 years with Graves' hyperthyroidism that later progressed to Graves' ophthalmopathy. The sequenced material came from blood. CDR3 protein: CASSLNEGEQYF. CDR3 bases: TGTGCCAGCAGCTTAAATGAAGGCGAGCAGTACTTC.